Listed below are T cell receptor beta chains from one sample, sequenced in a study of blood T cell repertoires in COVID-19. Generated by immunoSEQ multiplex PCR, the TCRdb table keeps only in-frame clones and is missing some. Here the sample spans about 160,000 clones, roughly 73% being singletons. Sequences were obtained from peripheral blood. The source is a man in his sixties or seventies with acute or convalescent COVID-19. The CDR3 runs from the conserved cysteine through the conserved F or W. The D gene is left open where the match is weak. Clone size, where shown, is once, few, many, or a class for clones that have expanded.

>NA|TRBV7-3|TRBJ2-2|NA
TGTGCCAGCAGGGGAGAGAACACCGGGGAGCTGTTTTTT
CASRGENTGELFF
>NA|TRBV28|TRBJ2-3|TRBD1
TGTGCCAGCAGTTGGGAACAGGGGCCCACCACAGATACGCAGTATTTT
CASSWEQGPTTDTQYF
>NA|TRBV18|TRBJ2-1|NA
TGTGCCAGCTCACCCGACAGGCCCCAAATCTCCAATGAGCAGTTCTTC
CASSPDRPQISNEQFF
>NA|TRBV7-7|TRBJ2-5|TRBD2
TGTGCTAGCAGCTTAATGAGCGGGAGAGGGGAGGAGACCCAGTACTTC
CASSLMSGRGEETQYF
>NA|TRBV9|TRBJ2-3|NA
TGTGCCAGCATGGCGGGTGGAGGCACAGATACGCAGTATTTT
CASMAGGGTDTQYF
>NA|TRBV2|TRBJ1-1|NA
TGTGCCAGCACCCGAGGGGGGGTTTCACAGGCGAACACTGAAGCTTTCTTT
CASTRGGVSQANTEAFF
>NA|TRBV20-1|TRBJ2-1|NA
TGCAGTGCTAGTTGGGAGGAGATGGAGCAGTTCTTC
CSASWEEMEQFF
>NA|TRBV6-5|TRBJ1-1|NA
TGTGCCAGCAGTTACTCCGGCAGGGCGTACACTGAAGCTTTCTTT
CASSYSGRAYTEAFF
>NA|TRBV7-2|TRBJ2-5|NA
TGTGCCAGCAGCTCCCTCGTAATCGCGGCCGGGCAAGAGACCCAGTACTTC
CASSSLVIAAGQETQYF
>few|TRBV9|TRBJ1-5|NA
TGTGCCAGCAGCGTAGGTTACAGGAATCAGCCCCAGCATTTT
CASSVGYRNQPQHF
>NA|TRBV19|TRBJ1-1|TRBD1
TGTGCCAGTATACCGGGACAGGGGGCTTCGAAGACTGAAGCTTTCTTT
CASIPGQGASKTEAFF
>NA|TRBV4-1|TRBJ2-5|NA
TGCGCCAGCAGCCAAGGTCAGGGCGCAGAGACCCAGTACTTC
CASSQGQGAETQYF
>NA|TRBV6-5|TRBJ1-6|NA
TGTGCCAGCAGTTTCGACAGAGCTTATAATTCACCCCTCCACTTT
CASSFDRAYNSPLHF
>NA|TRBV6-2/TRBV6-3|TRBJ1-1|NA
TGTGCCAGCAGTTACCCAGGTTTTAACACTGAAGCTTTCTTT
CASSYPGFNTEAFF
>NA|TRBV19|TRBJ2-1|NA
TGTGCCAGTAGTGTCGGGAGATCCAATGAGCAGTTCTTC
CASSVGRSNEQFF
>NA|TRBV7-9|TRBJ2-5|NA
TGTGCCAGCACCCCCATCGGGGAGACCCAGTACTTC
CASTPIGETQYF
>NA|TRBV6-5|TRBJ1-3|NA
TGTGCCTGCTCAGAGGGAGACACCATATATTTT
CACSEGDTIYF
>NA|TRBV3-1/TRBV3-2|TRBJ1-2|NA
TGTGCCAGCAGCCAATGGACAATGCTCGACTATGGCTACACCTTC
CASSQWTMLDYGYTF
>NA|TRBV6-5|TRBJ1-1|NA
TGTGCCAGCAGTTACTCTCGGTCCGGTGTAGCTTTCTTT
CASSYSRSGVAFF
>NA|TRBV19|TRBJ1-1|NA
TGTGCCAGTAGTCCGGGACATACCATGAACACTGAAGCTTTCTTT
CASSPGHTMNTEAFF
>NA|TRBV7-3|TRBJ2-7|NA
TGTGCCAGCAGCTCCATTAAAGGGGGCGAGCAGTACTTC
CASSSIKGGEQYF
>NA|TRBV20-1|TRBJ1-2|NA
TGCAGTGCTACATCAAATCATGGCTACACCTTC
CSATSNHGYTF
>NA|TRBV3-1/TRBV3-2|TRBJ1-2|NA
TGTGCCAGCAGATCACAGTATGGCTACACCTTC
CASRSQYGYTF
>NA|TRBV28|TRBJ1-4|NA
TGTGCCAGCAGCCCCATCATACAGGGATTGGTTTCCACTAATGAAAAACTGTTTTTT
CASSPIIQGLVSTNEKLFF
>NA|TRBV2|TRBJ2-1|NA
TGTGCCAGCAGTGAAGCGCCGAGGACAGTTGGCTTCTTC
CASSEAPRTVGFF
>once|TRBV6-1|TRBJ2-7|NA
TGTGCCAGCAGTGAAATCGGGTTAACCCTCGAGCAGTACTTC
CASSEIGLTLEQYF
>NA|TRBV7-9|TRBJ1-4|TRBD1
TGTGCCAGCAGTCACCGGGACAGCGACTCAGAAAAACTGTTTTTT
CASSHRDSDSEKLFF
>NA|TRBV6-1|TRBJ1-2|NA
TGTGCCAGCAGTGCTGCAGCGGTAGGAAATTTTTTCTATGGCTACACCTTC
CASSAAAVGNFFYGYTF
>NA|TRBV28|TRBJ1-1|NA
TGTGCCAGCAGAACTTTTGATAAATCTGAAGCTTTCTTT
CASRTFDKSEAFF
>NA|TRBV9|TRBJ2-1|TRBD2
TGTGCCAGCAGCGTAGACGCTAGCGGGAGGGTGGGTAGAAATGAGCAGTTCTTC
CASSVDASGRVGRNEQFF
>NA|TRBV28|TRBJ1-1|NA
TGTGCCAGCAGCCTAGGGGCCGGGACAACTGAAGCTTTCTTT
CASSLGAGTTEAFF
>NA|TRBV6-4|TRBJ2-1|TRBD2
TGTGCCAGCAGTGAGACTAGCGGGAGGGCCCAGTTCTTC
CASSETSGRAQFF